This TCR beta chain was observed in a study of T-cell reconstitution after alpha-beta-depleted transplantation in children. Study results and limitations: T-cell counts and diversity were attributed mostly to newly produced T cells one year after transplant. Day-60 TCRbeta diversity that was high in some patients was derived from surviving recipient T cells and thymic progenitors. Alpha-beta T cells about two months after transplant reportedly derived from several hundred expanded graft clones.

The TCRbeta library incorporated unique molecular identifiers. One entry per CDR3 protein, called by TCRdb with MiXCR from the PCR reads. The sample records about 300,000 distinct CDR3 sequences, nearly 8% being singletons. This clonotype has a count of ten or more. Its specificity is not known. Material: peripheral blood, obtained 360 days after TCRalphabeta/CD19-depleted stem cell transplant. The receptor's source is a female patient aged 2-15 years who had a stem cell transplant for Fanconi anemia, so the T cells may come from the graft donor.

The CDR3 bases are TGCAGTGCCGAGGGGGCGATGAAAACAGATACGCAGTATTTT. It is translated as CSAEGAMKTDTQYF. V gene TRBV20-1 combines with J gene TRBJ2-3; TRBD1 aligns across 7 bases. The V gene end was trimmed by 6 bases and the J gene end by 3 bases; junction bases not matched to a gene: 9. Germline CDR1 DFQATT, CDR2 SNEGSKA (reference sequence). The CDR3 sequence is 14 residues long.